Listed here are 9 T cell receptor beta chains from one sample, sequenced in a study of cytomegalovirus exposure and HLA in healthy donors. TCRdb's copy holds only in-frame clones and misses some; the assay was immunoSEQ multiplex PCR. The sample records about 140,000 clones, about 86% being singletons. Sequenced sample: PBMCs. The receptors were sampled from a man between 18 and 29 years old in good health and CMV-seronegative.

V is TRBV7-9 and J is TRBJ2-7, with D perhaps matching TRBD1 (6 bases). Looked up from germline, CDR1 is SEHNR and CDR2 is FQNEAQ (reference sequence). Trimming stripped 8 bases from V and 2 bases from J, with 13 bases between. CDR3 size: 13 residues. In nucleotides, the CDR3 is TGTGCCAGCCGCCCTACAGGGACCTACGAGCAGTACTTC. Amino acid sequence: CASRPTGTYEQYF. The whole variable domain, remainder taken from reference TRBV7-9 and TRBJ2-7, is DTGVSQNPRHKITKRGQNVTFRCDPISEHNRLYWYRQTLGQGPEFLTYFQNEAQLEKSRLLSDRFSAERPKGSFSTLEIQRTEQGDSAMYLCASRPTGTYEQYFGPGTRLTVT.

CDR3 in DNA: TGCGCCAGCACACCGGGACAGTTAAATCAGCCCCAGCATTTT. The encoded protein is CASTPGQLNQPQHF. The chain links TRBV10-2 to TRBJ1-5; 7 nucleotides align to TRBD1. Germline loops: CDR1 WSHSY, CDR2 SAAADI. V dropped 7 bases and J dropped 4; count of bases not matched to a gene: 7. The CDR3 has 14 residues.

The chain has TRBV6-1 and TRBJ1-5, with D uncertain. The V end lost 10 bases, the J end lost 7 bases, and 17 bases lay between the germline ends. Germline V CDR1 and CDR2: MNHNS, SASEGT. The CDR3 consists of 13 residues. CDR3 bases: TGTGCCACCAACGGCGAGGGTTGGCAGCCCCAGCATTTT. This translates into CATNGEGWQPQHF.

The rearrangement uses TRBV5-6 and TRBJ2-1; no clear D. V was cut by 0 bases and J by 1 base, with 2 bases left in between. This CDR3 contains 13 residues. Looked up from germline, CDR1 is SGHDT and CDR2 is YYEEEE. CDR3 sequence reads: CASSLASYNEQFF. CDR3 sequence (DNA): TGTGCCAGCAGCTTGGCTTCCTACAATGAGCAGTTCTTC. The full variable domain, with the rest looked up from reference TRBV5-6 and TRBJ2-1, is DAGVTQSPTHLIKTRGQQVTLRCSPKSGHDTVSWYQQALGQGPQFIFQYYEEEERQRGNFPDRFSGHQFPNYSSELNVNALLLGDSALYLCASSLASYNEQFFGPGTRLTVL.

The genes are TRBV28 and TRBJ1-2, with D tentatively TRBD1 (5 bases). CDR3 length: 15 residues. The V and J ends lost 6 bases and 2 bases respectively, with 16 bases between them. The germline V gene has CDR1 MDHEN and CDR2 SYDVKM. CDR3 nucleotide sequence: TGTGCCAGCAGCCCCACCCTGACAGAAAACTATGGCTACACCTTC. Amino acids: CASSPTLTENYGYTF.

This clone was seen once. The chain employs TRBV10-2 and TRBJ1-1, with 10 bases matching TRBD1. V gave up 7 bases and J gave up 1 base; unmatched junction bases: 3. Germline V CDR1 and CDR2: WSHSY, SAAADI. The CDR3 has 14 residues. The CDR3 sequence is CASNRQGANTEAFF. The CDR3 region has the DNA TGCGCCAGCAATAGACAGGGGGCGAACACTGAAGCTTTCTTT.

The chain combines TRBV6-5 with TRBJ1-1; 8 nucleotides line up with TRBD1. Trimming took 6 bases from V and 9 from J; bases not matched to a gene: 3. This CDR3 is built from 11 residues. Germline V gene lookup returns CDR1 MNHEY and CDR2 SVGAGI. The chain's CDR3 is CASRWTGQAFF. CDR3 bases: TGTGCCAGCAGATGGACAGGGCAAGCTTTCTTT.

The CDR3 loop reads CASSSGTGGINEQFF. CDR3 coding DNA: TGTGCCAGCAGTTCCGGGACAGGGGGCATTAATGAGCAGTTCTTC. This sequence joins TRBV27 and TRBJ2-1; 12 nucleotides match TRBD1. Per the germline V gene, CDR1 is MNHEY and CDR2 is SMNVEV (reference sequence). V lost 4 bases and J lost 7; bases outside the gene matches: 5. The length of the CDR3 is 15 residues.

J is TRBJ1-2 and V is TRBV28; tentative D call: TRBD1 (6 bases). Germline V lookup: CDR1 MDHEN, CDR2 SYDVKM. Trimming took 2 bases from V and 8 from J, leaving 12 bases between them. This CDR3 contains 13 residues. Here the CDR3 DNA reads TGTGCCAGCAGTTTAGTACAGGGTCCCGGCTACACCTTC. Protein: CASSLVQGPGYTF.